This T cell receptor (beta chain) was obtained from a study of shared clonotypes between healthy human individuals. Findings and limits, study-wide: Only a few donors were included, so the genetic and exposure-history diversity represented was limited.

A word on this clone: Its specificity is not known.

As defined, naive CD8 cells were CD45RO-negative and positively selected for CCR7, with terminally differentiated effector memory CD45RA+ cells excluded. Original methodology: For the immunoSEQ data, sequences were junction-only without quality scores, so filtering differed. Data came from immunoSEQ multiplex PCR; TCRdb stores just in-frame clones and leaves some out. D and trimming come from the DNA, and the V and J calls and clone size come from that table. The sample has roughly 1,800,000 clones, over 85% seen once. The J segment lost 10 bases and the V segment lost 5 bases, leaving 13 bases of the junction unmatched. Germline CDR1 and CDR2: SNHLY and FYNNEI. The CDR3 totals 15 residues.

The material sequenced was naive CD8+ T cells sorted from blood. The origin of this receptor is a young man in good health. This rearrangement joins TRBV2 to TRBJ1-4; 7 nucleotides align to TRBD1. The DNA for the CDR3 is TGTGCCAGCAGTCTAACCCGGGACAGTGGAGGAAAACTGTTTTTT. This sequence encodes CASSLTRDSGGKLFF.